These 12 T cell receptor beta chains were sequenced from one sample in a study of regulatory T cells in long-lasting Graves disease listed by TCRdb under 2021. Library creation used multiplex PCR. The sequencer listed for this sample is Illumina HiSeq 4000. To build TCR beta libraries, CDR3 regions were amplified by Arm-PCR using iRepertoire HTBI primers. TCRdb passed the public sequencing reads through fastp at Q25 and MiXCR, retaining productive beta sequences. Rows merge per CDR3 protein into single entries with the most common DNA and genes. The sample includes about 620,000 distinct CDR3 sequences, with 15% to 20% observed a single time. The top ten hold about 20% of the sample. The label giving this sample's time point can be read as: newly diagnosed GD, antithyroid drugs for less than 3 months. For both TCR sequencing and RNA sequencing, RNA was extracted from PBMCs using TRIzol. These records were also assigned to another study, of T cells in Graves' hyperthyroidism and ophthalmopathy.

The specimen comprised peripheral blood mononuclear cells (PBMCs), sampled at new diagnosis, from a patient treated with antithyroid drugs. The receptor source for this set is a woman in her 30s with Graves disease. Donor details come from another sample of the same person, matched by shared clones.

CDR3 bases: TGCAGCGTTGAGGTCCCGGGACAGGGCACCTACGAGCAGTACTTC. It yields the protein CSVEVPGQGTYEQYF. The chain couples TRBV29-1 to TRBJ2-7; TRBD1 matches 9 bases. This CDR3 is 15 amino acids long. The germline gives CDR1 SQVTM, CDR2 ANQGSEA. The V segment lost 3 bases and the J segment 2 bases; nucleotides outside the gene matches: 8.

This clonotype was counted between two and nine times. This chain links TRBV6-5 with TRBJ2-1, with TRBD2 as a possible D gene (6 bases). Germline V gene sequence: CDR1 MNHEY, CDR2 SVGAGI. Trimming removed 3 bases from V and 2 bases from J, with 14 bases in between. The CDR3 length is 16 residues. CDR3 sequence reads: CASSYIRGKTYNEQFF. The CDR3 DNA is TGTGCCAGCAGTTATATTCGCGGGAAAACCTACAATGAGCAGTTCTTC.

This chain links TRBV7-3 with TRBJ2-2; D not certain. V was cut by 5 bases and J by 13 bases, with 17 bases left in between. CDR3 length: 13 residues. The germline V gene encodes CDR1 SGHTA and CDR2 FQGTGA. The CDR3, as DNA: TGTGCCAGCAGCCCCTCGACGAATGGTGGGCTGTTTTTT. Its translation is CASSPSTNGGLFF.

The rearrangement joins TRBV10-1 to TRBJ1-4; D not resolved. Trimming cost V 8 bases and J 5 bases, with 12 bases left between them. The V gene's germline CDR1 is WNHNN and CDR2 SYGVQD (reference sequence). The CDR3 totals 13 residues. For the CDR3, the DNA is TGCGCCAGCTCAGAAACCCGGAATGAAAAACTGTTTTTT. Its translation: CASSETRNEKLFF.

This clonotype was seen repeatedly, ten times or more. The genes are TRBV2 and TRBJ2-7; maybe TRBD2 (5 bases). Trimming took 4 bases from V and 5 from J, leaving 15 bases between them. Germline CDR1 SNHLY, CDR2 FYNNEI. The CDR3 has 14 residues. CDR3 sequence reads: CASSGSGIPDEQYF. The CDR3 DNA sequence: TGTGCCAGCAGTGGGTCGGGGATCCCAGACGAGCAGTACTTC.

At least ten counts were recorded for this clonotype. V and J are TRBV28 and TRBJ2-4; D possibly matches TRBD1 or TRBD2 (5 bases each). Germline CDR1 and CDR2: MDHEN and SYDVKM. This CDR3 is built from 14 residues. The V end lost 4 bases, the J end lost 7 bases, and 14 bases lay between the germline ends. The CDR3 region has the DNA TGTGCCAGCAGTTGGACCGGGACCTGGAACATTCAGTACTTC. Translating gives CASSWTGTWNIQYF.

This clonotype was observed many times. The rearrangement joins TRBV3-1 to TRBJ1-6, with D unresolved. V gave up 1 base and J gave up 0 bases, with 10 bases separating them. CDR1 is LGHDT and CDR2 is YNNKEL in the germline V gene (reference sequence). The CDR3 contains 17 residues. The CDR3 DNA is TGTGCCAGCAGCCAAGCGAGACTGAGCTCCTATAATTCACCCCTCCACTTT. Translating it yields CASSQARLSSYNSPLHF.

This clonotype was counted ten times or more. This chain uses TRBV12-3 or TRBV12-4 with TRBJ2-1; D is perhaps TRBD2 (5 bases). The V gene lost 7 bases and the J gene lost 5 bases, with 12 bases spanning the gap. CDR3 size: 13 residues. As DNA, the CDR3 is TGTGCCAGCACCTTACGGGGAGACAATGAGCAGTTCTTC. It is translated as CASTLRGDNEQFF.

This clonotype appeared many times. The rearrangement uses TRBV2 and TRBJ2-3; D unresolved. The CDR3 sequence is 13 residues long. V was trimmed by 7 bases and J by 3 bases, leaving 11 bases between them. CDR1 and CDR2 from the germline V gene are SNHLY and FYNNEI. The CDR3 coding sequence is TGTGCCAGCAAGTTGGGTTCGACAGATACGCAGTATTTT. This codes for CASKLGSTDTQYF.

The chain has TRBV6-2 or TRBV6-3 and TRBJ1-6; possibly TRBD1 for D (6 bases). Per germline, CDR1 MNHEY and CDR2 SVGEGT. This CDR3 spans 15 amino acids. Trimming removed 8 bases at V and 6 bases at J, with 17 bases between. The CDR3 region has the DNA TGTGCCAGCTCCGCCGGGACAACTTCTAATTCACCCCTCCACTTT. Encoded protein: CASSAGTTSNSPLHF.

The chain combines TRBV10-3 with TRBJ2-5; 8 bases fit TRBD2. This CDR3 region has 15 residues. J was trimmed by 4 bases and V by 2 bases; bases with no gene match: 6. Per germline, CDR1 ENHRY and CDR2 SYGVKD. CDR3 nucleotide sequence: TGTGCCATCAGTGAGGGGCCCGGGGGGGGAGAGACCCAGTACTTC. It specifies CAISEGPGGGETQYF.

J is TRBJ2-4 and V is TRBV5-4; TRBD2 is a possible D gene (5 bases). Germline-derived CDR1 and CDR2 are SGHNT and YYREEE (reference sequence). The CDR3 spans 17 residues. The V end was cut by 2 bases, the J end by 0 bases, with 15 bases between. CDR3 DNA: TGTGCCAGCAGCTTTATTTTAACGGGGTTAGCCAAAAACATTCAGTACTTC. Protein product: CASSFILTGLAKNIQYF.